The source of this T cell receptor (beta chain) is a study of Ad26.COV2.S vaccination and SARS-CoV-2 variants. Findings and limits, study-wide: Similar non-spike TCR breadth was observed in recipients of vaccine and of placebo. Breadth, reportedly substantial, characterized the spike-specific CD8+ and CD4+ T cell responses after vaccination. Vaccine recipients posted higher spike-specific TCR breadth than their placebo counterparts. Measures of TCR breadth and depth may have fallen short of total T cell responses.

For this clone: The antigen is unknown.

Germline CDR1 SGDLS, CDR2 YYNGEE. This CDR3 comprises 18 residues. With 4 bases clipped from V and 4 bases from J, the junction kept 15 bases outside the gene matches. The assay was immunoSEQ multiplex PCR, and TCRdb's table has in-frame clones only and misses some. The sample comprises some 180,000 clones, roughly nine tenths of which are singletons, and around 6.1% rests with the top ten. The chain uses TRBV9 and TRBJ2-1, with TRBD2 matching over 9 bases. Sample: peripheral blood, taken after recovery from COVID-19. The sequence was collected from a human donor who had recovered from COVID-19. The CDR3 reads CASSFIRTRLAVYNEQFF. The CDR3 DNA sequence: TGTGCCAGCAGCTTCATCCGGACGCGACTAGCGGTATACAATGAGCAGTTCTTC.